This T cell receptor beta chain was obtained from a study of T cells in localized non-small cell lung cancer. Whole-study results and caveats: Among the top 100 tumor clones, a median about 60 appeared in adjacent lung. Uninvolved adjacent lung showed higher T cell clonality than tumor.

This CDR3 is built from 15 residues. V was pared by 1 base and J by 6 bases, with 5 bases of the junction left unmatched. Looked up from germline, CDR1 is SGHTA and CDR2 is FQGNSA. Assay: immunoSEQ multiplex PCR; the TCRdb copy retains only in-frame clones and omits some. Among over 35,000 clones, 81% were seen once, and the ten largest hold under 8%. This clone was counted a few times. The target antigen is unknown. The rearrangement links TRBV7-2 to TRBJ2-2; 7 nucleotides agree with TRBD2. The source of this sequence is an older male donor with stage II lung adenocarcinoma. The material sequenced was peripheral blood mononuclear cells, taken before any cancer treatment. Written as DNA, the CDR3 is TGTGCCAGCAGCTTAGGTGGGACTAATTCCGGGGAGCTGTTTTTT. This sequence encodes CASSLGGTNSGELFF.